This T cell receptor beta chain was observed in a study of T cell responses to AZD1222 COVID-19 vaccine. Study details: Second-dose groups at about 4 or about 12 weeks were pooled.

Study-level results: Spike-specific TCR breadth and depth grew following two AZD1222 doses.

Libraries were prepared by immunoSEQ multiplex PCR; TCRdb keeps only in-frame clonotypes and omits some of them. The data show some 120,000 clones, around 84% seen once. J lost 0 bases, V lost 7 bases, and 4 bases had no gene match. The CDR3 is 14 residues long. Germline CDR1 and CDR2: SGHAT and FQDESV (reference sequence). A remark on this clone: Its antigen is undetermined.

This TCR was sampled from an adult in good health. V and J are TRBV11-1 and TRBJ1-1, with 8 bases that match TRBD1. The specimen was peripheral blood, collected on day 0 of AZD1222 vaccination. The CDR3 DNA sequence: TGTGCCAGCAAGAGGACAGGGATGAACACTGAAGCTTTCTTT. Translating gives CASKRTGMNTEAFF.